This T cell receptor (beta chain) derives from a study of T cell responses to AZD1222 COVID-19 vaccine. Whole-study findings and limits: The study sampled repertoires only after the peak T cell response. An increase in Spike-specific TCR breadth and depth was observed after two AZD1222 doses. Clonal diversity was possibly underestimated, and white British individuals and females predominated among donors. At baseline, seropositivity was found in only five or six AZD1222 recipients.

Using immunoSEQ multiplex PCR, the repertoire was profiled, and TCRdb retains in-frame clones only, with some absent. The table has about 91,000 clones, nearly 90% seen once. Germline V gene lookup returns CDR1 SEHNR and CDR2 FQNEAQ (reference sequence). The CDR3 length is 17 residues. V shed 6 bases, J shed 0 bases, and the junction held 11 bases outside the gene matches. Worth noting for this clone: No antigen is known for it.

The receptor was derived from an adult in good health. The sample here was peripheral blood, taken on day 0 of AZD1222 vaccination. The chain uses TRBV7-9 and TRBJ2-3; 8 nucleotides align to TRBD2. DNA of the CDR3: TGTGCCAGCAGTTTACGTAGCGGGGACTCTAGCACAGATACGCAGTATTTT. Protein: CASSLRSGDSSTDTQYF.